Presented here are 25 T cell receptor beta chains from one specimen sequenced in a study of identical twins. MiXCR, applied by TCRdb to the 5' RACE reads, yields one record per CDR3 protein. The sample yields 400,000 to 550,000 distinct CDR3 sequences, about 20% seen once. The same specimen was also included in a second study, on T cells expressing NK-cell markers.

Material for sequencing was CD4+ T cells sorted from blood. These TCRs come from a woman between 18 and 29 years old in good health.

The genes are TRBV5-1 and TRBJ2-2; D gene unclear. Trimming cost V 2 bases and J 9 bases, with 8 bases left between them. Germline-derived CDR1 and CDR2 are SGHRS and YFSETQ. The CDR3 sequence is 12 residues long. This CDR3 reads CASSFSDRELFF. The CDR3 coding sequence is TGCGCCAGCAGCTTTTCGGATAGGGAGCTGTTTTTT.

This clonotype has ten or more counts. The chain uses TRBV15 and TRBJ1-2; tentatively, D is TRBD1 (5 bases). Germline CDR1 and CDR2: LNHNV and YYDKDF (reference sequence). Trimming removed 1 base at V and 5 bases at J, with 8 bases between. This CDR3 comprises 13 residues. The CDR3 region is CATSRGQGYGYTF. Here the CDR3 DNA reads TGTGCCACCAGCAGAGGCCAGGGTTATGGCTACACCTTC.

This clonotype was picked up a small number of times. The CDR3 sequence is CASTVDRLNTEAFF. The CDR3 DNA reads as TGTGCCAGCACCGTGGACAGGCTGAACACTGAAGCTTTCTTT. The V and J genes are TRBV12-3 or TRBV12-4 and TRBJ1-1; 7 bases agree with TRBD1. Unmatched junction bases numbered 5, after V lost 7 bases and J lost 0 bases. The CDR3 has 14 residues.

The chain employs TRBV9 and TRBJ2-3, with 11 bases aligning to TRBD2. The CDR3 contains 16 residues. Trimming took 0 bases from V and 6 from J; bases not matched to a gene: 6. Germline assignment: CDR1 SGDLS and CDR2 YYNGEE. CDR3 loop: CASSVGASGGRDTQYF. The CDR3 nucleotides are TGTGCCAGCAGCGTAGGGGCTAGCGGGGGGCGGGATACGCAGTATTTT. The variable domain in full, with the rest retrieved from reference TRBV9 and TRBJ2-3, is DSGVTQTPKHLITATGQRVTLRCSPRSGDLSVYWYQQSLDQGLQFLIQYYNGEERAKGNILERFSAQQFPDLHSELNLSSLELGDSALYFCASSVGASGGRDTQYFGPGTRLTVL.

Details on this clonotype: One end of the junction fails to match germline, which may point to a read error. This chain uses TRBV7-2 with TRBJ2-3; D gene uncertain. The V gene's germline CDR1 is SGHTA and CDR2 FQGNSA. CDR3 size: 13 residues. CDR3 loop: CATSLLHTDTQYF. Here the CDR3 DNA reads TGTGCCACCAGCTTATTACACACAGATACGCAGTATTTT.

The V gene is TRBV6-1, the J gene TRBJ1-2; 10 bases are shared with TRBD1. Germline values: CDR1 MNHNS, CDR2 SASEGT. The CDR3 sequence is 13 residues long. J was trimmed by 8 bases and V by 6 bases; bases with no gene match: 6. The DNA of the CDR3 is TGTGCCAGCAGGAGGGACAGGGGAAGAGGCTACACCTTC. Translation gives CASRRDRGRGYTF.

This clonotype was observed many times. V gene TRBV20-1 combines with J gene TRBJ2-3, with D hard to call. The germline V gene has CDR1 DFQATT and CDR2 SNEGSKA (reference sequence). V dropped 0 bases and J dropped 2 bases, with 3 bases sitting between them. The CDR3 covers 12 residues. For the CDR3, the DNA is TGCAGTGCTAGAGATCCCACAGATACGCAGTATTTT. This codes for CSARDPTDTQYF.

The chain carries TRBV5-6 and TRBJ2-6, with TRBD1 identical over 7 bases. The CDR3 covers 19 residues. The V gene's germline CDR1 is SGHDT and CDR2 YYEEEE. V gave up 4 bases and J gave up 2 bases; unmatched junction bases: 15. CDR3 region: CASSPLNRGRNPGANVLTF. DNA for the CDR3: TGTGCCAGCAGCCCTTTGAACAGGGGTAGGAACCCTGGGGCCAACGTCCTGACTTTC.

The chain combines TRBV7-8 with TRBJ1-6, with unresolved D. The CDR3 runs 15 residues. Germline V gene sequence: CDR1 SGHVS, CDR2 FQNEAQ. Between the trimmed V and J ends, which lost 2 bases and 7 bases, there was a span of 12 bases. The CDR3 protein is CASSLSLPQNSPLHF. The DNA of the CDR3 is TGTGCCAGCAGCTTATCCTTGCCCCAAAATTCACCCCTCCACTTT.

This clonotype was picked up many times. The CDR3 nucleotides are TGCAGCGTTGTCCCTAGCGGGAGATATGAGCAGTTCTTC. This translates into CSVVPSGRYEQFF. The chain joins TRBV29-1 to TRBJ2-1, with 10 nucleotides matching TRBD2. Germline lookup yields CDR1 SQVTM and CDR2 ANQGSEA. With 4 bases clipped from V and 8 bases from J, the junction kept 5 bases outside the gene matches. The length of the CDR3 is 13 residues.

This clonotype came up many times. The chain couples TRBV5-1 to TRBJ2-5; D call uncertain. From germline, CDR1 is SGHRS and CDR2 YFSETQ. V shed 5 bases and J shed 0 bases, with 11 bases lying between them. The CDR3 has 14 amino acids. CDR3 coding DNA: TGCGCCAGCAGTCGGCAGGATGACCAAGAGACCCAGTACTTC. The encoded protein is CASSRQDDQETQYF.

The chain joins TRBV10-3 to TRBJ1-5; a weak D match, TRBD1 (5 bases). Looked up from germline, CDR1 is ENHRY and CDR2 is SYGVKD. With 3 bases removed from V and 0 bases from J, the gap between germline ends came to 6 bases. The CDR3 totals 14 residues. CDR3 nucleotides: TGTGCCATCAGTGAAGGGGATAGCAATCAGCCCCAGCATTTT. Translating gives CAISEGDSNQPQHF.

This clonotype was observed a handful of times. CDR3 sequence reads: CASSSTGWGNYGYTF. The DNA for the CDR3 is TGTGCCAGCAGCTCTACGGGTTGGGGGAACTATGGCTACACCTTC. V usage is TRBV7-9 and J usage is TRBJ1-2, with D possibly matching TRBD1 (5 bases). The CDR3 runs to 15 residues. Germline V gives CDR1 SEHNR, CDR2 FQNEAQ (reference sequence). Trimming shortened V by 4 bases and J by 2 bases, and 14 bases separated the two germline ends.

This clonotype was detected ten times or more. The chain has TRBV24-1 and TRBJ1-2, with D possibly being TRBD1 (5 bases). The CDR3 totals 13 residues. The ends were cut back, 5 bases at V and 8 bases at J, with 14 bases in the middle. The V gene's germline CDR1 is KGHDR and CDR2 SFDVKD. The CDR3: CATSAGTGRGYTF. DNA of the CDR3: TGTGCCACCAGTGCCGGGACGGGGAGAGGCTACACCTTC.

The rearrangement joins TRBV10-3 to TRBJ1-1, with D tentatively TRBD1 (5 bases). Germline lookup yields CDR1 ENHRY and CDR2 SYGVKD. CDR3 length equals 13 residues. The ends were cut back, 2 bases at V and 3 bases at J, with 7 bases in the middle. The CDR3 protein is CAISEIGDTEAFF. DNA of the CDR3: TGTGCCATCAGTGAGATAGGGGACACTGAAGCTTTCTTT.

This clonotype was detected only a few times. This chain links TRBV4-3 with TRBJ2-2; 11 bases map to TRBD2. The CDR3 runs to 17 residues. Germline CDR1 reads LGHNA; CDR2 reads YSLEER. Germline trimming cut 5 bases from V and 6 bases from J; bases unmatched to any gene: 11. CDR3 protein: CASSSTLAGDRAGELFF. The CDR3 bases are TGCGCCAGCAGCTCAACACTAGCGGGAGATAGGGCCGGGGAGCTGTTTTTT.

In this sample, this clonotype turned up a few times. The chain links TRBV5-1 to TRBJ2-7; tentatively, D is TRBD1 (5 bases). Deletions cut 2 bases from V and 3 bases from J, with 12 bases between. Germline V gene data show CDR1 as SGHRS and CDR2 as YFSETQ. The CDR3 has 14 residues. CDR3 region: CASSFGGRDYEQYF. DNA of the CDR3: TGCGCCAGCAGCTTCGGTGGCAGGGACTACGAGCAGTACTTC.

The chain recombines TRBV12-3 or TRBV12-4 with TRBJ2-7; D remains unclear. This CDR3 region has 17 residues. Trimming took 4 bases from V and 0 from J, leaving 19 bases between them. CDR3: CASSSRRLTRHSYEQYF. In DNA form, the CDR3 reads TGTGCCAGCAGTTCCAGACGGTTGACCCGTCACTCCTACGAGCAGTACTTC.

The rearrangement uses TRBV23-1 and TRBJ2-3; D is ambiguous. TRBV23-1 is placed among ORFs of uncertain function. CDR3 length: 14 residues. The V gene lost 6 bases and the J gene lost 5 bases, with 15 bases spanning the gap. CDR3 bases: TGCGCCAGCAGCTCATTAACCGGGTTAGATACGCAGTATTTT. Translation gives CASSSLTGLDTQYF.

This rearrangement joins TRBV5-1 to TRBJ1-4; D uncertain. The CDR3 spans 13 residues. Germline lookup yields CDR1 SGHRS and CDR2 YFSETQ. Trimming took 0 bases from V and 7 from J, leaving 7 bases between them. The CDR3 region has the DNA TGCGCCAGCAGCTTGGGGGCACGTGAAAAACTGTTTTTT. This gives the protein CASSLGAREKLFF.

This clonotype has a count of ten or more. In nucleotides, the CDR3 is TGTGCCAGCGGACAACCAAGCACAGATACGCAGTATTTT. Amino acids: CASGQPSTDTQYF. The V call is TRBV10-3, the J call TRBJ2-3; D may be TRBD1 (5 bases). Trimming shortened V by 10 bases and J by 0 bases, and 11 bases separated the two germline ends. This CDR3 comprises 13 residues. Germline V gene sequence: CDR1 ENHRY, CDR2 SYGVKD.

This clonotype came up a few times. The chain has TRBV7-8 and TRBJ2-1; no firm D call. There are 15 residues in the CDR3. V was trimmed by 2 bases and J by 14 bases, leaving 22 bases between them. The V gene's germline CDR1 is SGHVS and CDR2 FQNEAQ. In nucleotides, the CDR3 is TGTGCCAGCAGCTTAAACGAAGGACGGATCGGACGTAAGTTCTTC. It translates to CASSLNEGRIGRKFF.

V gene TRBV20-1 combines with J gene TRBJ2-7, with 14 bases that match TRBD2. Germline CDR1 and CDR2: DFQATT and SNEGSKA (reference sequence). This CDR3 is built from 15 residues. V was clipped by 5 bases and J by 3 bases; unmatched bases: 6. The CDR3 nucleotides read TGCAGTGCTGGACCGGGACTAGCGGGGGACTACGAGCAGTACTTC. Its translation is CSAGPGLAGDYEQYF.

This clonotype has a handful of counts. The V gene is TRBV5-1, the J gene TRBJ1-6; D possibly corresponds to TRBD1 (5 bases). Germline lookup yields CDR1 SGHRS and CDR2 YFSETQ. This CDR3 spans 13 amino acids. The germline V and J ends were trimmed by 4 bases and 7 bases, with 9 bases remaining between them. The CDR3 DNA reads TGCGCCAGCAGCGAACAGGTGAATTCACCCCTCCACTTT. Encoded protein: CASSEQVNSPLHF.

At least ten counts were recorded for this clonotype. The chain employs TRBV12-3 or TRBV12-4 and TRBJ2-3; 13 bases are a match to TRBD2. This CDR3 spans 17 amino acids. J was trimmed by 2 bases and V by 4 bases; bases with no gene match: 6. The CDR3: CASSSPGLAGNTDTQYF. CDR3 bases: TGTGCCAGCAGTTCCCCGGGACTAGCGGGGAACACAGATACGCAGTATTTT.